The 2 T cell receptor beta chains listed next were all sequenced from one sample in a study of T-cell reconstitution after alpha-beta-depleted transplantation in children. Preparing the TCRbeta library involved the use of unique molecular identifiers. TCRdb re-analysed the PCR reads in MiXCR, keeping a single row per CDR3 protein. The sample includes 250,000 to 400,000 distinct CDR3 sequences, 23% of them seen just once. The sequences come from PBMCs, mostly from graft donor cells, collected 180 days after TCRalphabeta/CD19-depleted stem cell transplant. The receptors here all came from a male patient between 10 and 17 years old who had a stem cell transplant for acute lymphoblastic leukemia, so the T cells may come from the graft donor.

This clonotype was picked up a small number of times. V and J are TRBV6-1 and TRBJ2-3; possibly TRBD2 for D (6 bases). V was trimmed by 6 bases and J by 0 bases, leaving 13 bases between them. Germline loops: CDR1 MNHNS, CDR2 SASEGT. The CDR3 runs to 15 residues. In DNA, the CDR3 is TGTGCCAGCAGATCACCCGGGACTAGCACAGATACGCAGTATTTT. It is translated as CASRSPGTSTDTQYF.

The J gene is TRBJ2-5, the V gene TRBV5-1; no reliable D call. Germline V CDR1 and CDR2: SGHRS, YFSETQ. V dropped 0 bases and J dropped 4 bases, with 10 bases sitting between them. This CDR3 is 14 amino acids long. The CDR3 loop reads CASSLVSQRETQYF. The CDR3 DNA follows: TGCGCCAGCAGCTTGGTTTCCCAGAGAGAGACCCAGTACTTC.